Presented here are 14 T cell receptor beta chains from one specimen sequenced in a study of a mutant IDH1 vaccine in newly diagnosed glioma. Which antigens these TCRs recognize remains unknown. The time point denotes: week 35, safety follow-up. Doses comprised 300 ug of mutant IDH1 20-mer peptide each, plus topical imiquimod. Sequencing used immunoSEQ multiplex PCR; TCRdb keeps in-frame clones, though not all of them. The table has 50,000 to 70,000 clones, roughly four fifths seen once. Sequencing used PBMCs, obtained from a glioma patient whose treatment included an IDH1 peptide vaccine. These receptors came from a man aged 45-60 years with glioma.

This clone has only a few counts. The chain couples TRBV2 to TRBJ1-5; 7 bases match TRBD1. The J segment lost 7 bases and the V segment lost 4 bases, leaving 4 bases of the junction unmatched. Germline loops: CDR1 SNHLY, CDR2 FYNNEI. The CDR3 loop spans 13 amino acids. CDR3 residues: CASSGQGGQPQHF. The CDR3 nucleotides read TGTGCCAGCAGTGGACAGGGCGGGCAGCCCCAGCATTTT.

This clone was seen once. The chain couples TRBV27 to TRBJ2-2; D gene ambiguous. Germline CDR1 reads MNHEY; CDR2 reads SMNVEV (reference sequence). The length of the CDR3 is 13 residues. The V end was cut by 6 bases, the J end by 6 bases, with 11 bases between. The CDR3 protein is CASRPNLSGELFF. CDR3 coding DNA: TGTGCCAGCAGACCCAATTTATCCGGGGAGCTGTTTTTT.

This chain joins TRBV14 and TRBJ1-4; TRBD1 matches 9 bases. CDR3 length: 17 amino acids. The germline V gene encodes CDR1 SGHDN and CDR2 FVKESK. Trimming removed 4 bases from V and 6 bases from J; junction bases left unmatched: 12. CDR3 sequence reads: CASSLHRETGGYEKLFF. The CDR3 nucleotides read TGTGCCAGCAGCCTACATCGAGAGACAGGGGGTTATGAAAAACTGTTTTTT.

The rearrangement joins TRBV20-1 to TRBJ1-1; D is ambiguous. With 3 bases removed from V and 2 bases from J, the gap between germline ends came to 4 bases. This CDR3 is 11 amino acids long. Germline lookup yields CDR1 DFQATT and CDR2 SNEGSKA (reference sequence). The CDR3 loop is CSARGNTEAFF. The CDR3 bases are TGCAGTGCTAGGGGAAACACTGAAGCTTTCTTT.

CDR3 loop: CAWTDGGPGQPQHF. In DNA, the CDR3 is TGTGCCTGGACCGACGGGGGGCCTGGGCAGCCCCAGCATTTT. The V call is TRBV30, the J call TRBJ1-5, with D tentatively TRBD1 (6 bases). Trimming took 4 bases from V and 7 from J, leaving 17 bases between them. There are 14 residues in the CDR3. Germline V gene sequence: CDR1 GTSNPN, CDR2 SVGIG (reference sequence).

The chain has TRBV29-1 and TRBJ1-3; D perhaps matches TRBD1 (5 bases). CDR1 is SQVTM, CDR2 ANQGSEA, per germline. This CDR3 is 16 amino acids long. Trimming took off 3 bases at V and 0 bases at J, with 15 bases between the two ends. Here the CDR3 reads CSVDLPGRTSGNTIYF. The CDR3 DNA sequence: TGCAGCGTTGACTTACCGGGACGGACCTCTGGAAACACCATATATTTT.

This clone was seen once. The CDR3 DNA follows: TGTGCCAGCAGCCCAAACCCGGGCTCCTACGAGCAGTACTTC. Translating gives CASSPNPGSYEQYF. The rearrangement links TRBV7-2 to TRBJ2-7; D ambiguous. The CDR3 totals 14 residues. Deletions cut 5 bases from V and 0 bases from J, with 11 bases between. Per germline, CDR1 SGHTA and CDR2 FQGNSA.

This sequence joins TRBV6-6 and TRBJ2-7; 8 bases line up with TRBD2. This CDR3 has 15 amino acids. Trimming took 5 bases from V and 3 from J; bases not matched to a gene: 9. The germline V gene encodes CDR1 MNHNY and CDR2 SVGAGI (reference sequence). The CDR3 DNA reads as TGTGCCAGCAGTCCTCTTCTCGGGGGGGACTACGAGCAGTACTTC. The encoded protein is CASSPLLGGDYEQYF.

This chain uses TRBV5-6 with TRBJ1-1; 8 bases match TRBD1. Germline V gene data show CDR1 as SGHDT and CDR2 as YYEEEE. Losses at the gene ends were 7 bases for V and 0 bases for J; bases not matched to a gene: 11. The CDR3 runs 16 residues. This CDR3 reads CASSRTGRSMNTEAFF. The CDR3 DNA sequence: TGTGCCAGCTCCCGGACAGGGCGGTCAATGAACACTGAAGCTTTCTTT.

In nucleotides, the CDR3 is TGCGCCAGCAGCCAAGTTTGGGGTTCTGAAGCTTTCTTT. Translation: CASSQVWGSEAFF. V and J are TRBV4-1 and TRBJ1-1; D is unresolved. The V end lost 1 base, the J end lost 6 bases, and 9 bases lay between the germline ends. The CDR3 is 13 amino acids. CDR1 is MGHRA, CDR2 YSYEKL, per germline.

The chain combines TRBV5-1 with TRBJ2-3; 10 bases fit TRBD2. This CDR3 is built from 17 residues. After removal of 0 bases from V and 2 bases from J, the junction contained 6 bases not matched to a gene. Germline values: CDR1 SGHRS, CDR2 YFSETQ. The CDR3 DNA follows: TGCGCCAGCAGCTTGGTTTCTAGCGGGGGATCCACAGATACGCAGTATTTT. It specifies CASSLVSSGGSTDTQYF.

This clone was counted a few times. V and J are TRBV5-1 and TRBJ2-3; tentative D call: TRBD1 (5 bases). The V end was cut by 3 bases, the J end by 3 bases, with 14 bases between. The CDR3 sequence is 15 residues long. CDR1 and CDR2 (germline): SGHRS, YFSETQ. This CDR3 is CASSWAGWGTDTQYF. For the CDR3, the DNA is TGCGCCAGCAGCTGGGCAGGGTGGGGTACAGATACGCAGTATTTT.

As DNA, the CDR3 is TGCGCCAGCAGCACCGCTCGGACAGACGAGCAGTACTTC. This codes for CASSTARTDEQYF. The chain carries TRBV5-1 and TRBJ2-7; tentative D call: TRBD1 (6 bases). Germline assignment: CDR1 SGHRS and CDR2 YFSETQ. The V and J ends lost 4 bases and 5 bases respectively, with 13 bases between them. This CDR3 comprises 13 residues. Based on the CDR3 plus reference TRBV5-1 and TRBJ2-7, the full variable domain is KAGVTQTPRYLIKTRGQQVTLSCSPISGHRSVSWYQQTPGQGLQFLFEYFSETQRNKGNFPGRFSGRQFSNSRSEMNVSTLELGDSALYLCASSTARTDEQYFGPGTRLTVT.

J is TRBJ2-5 and V is TRBV15; possibly TRBD2 for D (6 bases). Trimming left V 2 bases short and J 5 bases short, with 9 bases between. Germline CDR1 reads LNHNV; CDR2 reads YYDKDF (reference sequence). The CDR3 is 13 residues long. Written as DNA, the CDR3 is TGTGCCACCAGCAGACAGGGAGGTGAGACCCAGTACTTC. Residues: CATSRQGGETQYF.